The clone carrying this T cell receptor (beta chain) was seen a single time. The germline CDR1 and CDR2 sequences are SGHRS and YFSETQ. The CDR3 covers 15 residues. Between the trimmed V and J ends, which lost 4 bases and 1 base, there was a span of 12 bases. The sample originates from a study of control samples from healthy donors and cancer patients. Sequencing was performed with immunoSEQ multiplex PCR; in TCRdb, only in-frame clones are kept and a portion is missing. The sample contains tens of thousands of clones, roughly 87% of which appear only once. Sample: PBMCs. The receptor's source is a man aged 55-75 years with colorectal cancer. The chain has TRBV5-1 and TRBJ1-5; no reliable D call. In nucleotides, the CDR3 is TGCGCCAGCAGCCTCGGCCCGGTAAGCAATCAGCCCCAGCATTTT. Translated, it gives CASSLGPVSNQPQHF.